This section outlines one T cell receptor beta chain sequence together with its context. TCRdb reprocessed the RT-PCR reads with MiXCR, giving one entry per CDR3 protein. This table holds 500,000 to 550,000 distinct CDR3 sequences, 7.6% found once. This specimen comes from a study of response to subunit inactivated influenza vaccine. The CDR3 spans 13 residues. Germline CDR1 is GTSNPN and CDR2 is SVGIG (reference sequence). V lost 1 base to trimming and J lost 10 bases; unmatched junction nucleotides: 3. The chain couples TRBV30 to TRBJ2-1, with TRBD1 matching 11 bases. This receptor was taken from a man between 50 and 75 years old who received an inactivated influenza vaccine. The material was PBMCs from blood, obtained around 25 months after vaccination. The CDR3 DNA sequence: TGTGCCTGGAGTGGGGGACAGGGGGGGGAGCAGTTCTTC. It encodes CAWSGGQGGEQFF.